These 8 T cell receptor beta chains came from one sample sequenced in a study of metastatic and nonmetastatic thyroid tumors. Thyroid surgery took place with no prior treatment in any patient. TCRdb re-called clones via MiXCR from the PCR reads. The data show approximately 82,000 clones, under 15% seen once. The sequenced sample was tumor tissue. Every receptor here comes from a female donor with papillary thyroid cancer or a benign thyroid nodule (not recorded which). Some clones in this sample may be carry-over from other donors' samples.

At least ten counts were recorded for this clone. Other DNA sequences in this sample translate to the same CDR3. J is TRBJ1-4 and V is TRBV28; D gene unclear. V lost 6 bases and J 4 bases, leaving 6 bases between the germline ends. Germline V gene sequence: CDR1 MDHEN, CDR2 SYDVKM. This CDR3 has 12 residues. CDR3 nucleotide sequence: TGTGCCAGCAGAAGGAGTAATGAAAAACTGTTTTTT. Encoded protein: CASRRSNEKLFF.

A remark on this clone: This may be a read error: a much more frequent sequence differs by one nucleotide. The chain has TRBV12-3 or TRBV12-4 and TRBJ2-1; possibly TRBD2 for D (5 bases). V lost 3 bases, J lost 8 bases, and 17 bases lay in between. The CDR3 has 15 amino acids. CDR3 in DNA: TGTGCCAGCAGTTTCAGGTGGGAGTTGGATCATGAGCAGTTCTTC. Translating it yields CASSFRWELDHEQFF.

The table lists this clone with many counts. V and J are TRBV7-9 and TRBJ2-7, with TRBD1 matching over 7 bases. This CDR3 region has 13 residues. With 4 bases clipped from V and 3 bases from J, the junction kept 3 bases outside the gene matches. Germline CDR1 is SEHNR and CDR2 is FQNEAQ (reference sequence). In DNA form, the CDR3 reads TGTGCCAGCAGCTCAGCAGGGGGCTACGAGCAGTACTTC. Translating it yields CASSSAGGYEQYF.

This clone has at least ten counts. The chain couples TRBV14 to TRBJ2-7; either TRBD1 or TRBD2 may fit D (5 bases each). Germline CDR1 reads SGHDN; CDR2 reads FVKESK. Between the trimmed V and J ends, which lost 5 bases and 4 bases, there was a span of 21 bases. This CDR3 region has 16 residues. The CDR3 sequence: CASSADAQGRLYEQYF. The CDR3 DNA sequence: TGTGCCAGCAGCGCAGATGCTCAGGGACGGCTTTACGAGCAGTACTTC.

At least ten counts were recorded for this clone. The chain carries TRBV30 and TRBJ2-2; D remains unclear. V lost 1 base and J lost 4, with 4 bases in between. This CDR3 comprises 12 residues. Per the germline V gene, CDR1 is GTSNPN and CDR2 is SVGIG (reference sequence). DNA for the CDR3: TGTGCCTGGAGTGGGATCACCGGGGAGCTGTTTTTT. Amino acids: CAWSGITGELFF.

As concerns this clone: Possible read error: a much larger clone is one base away. The same CDR3 also results from other DNA sequences found in this sample. The chain couples TRBV7-6 to TRBJ1-4; tentative D call: TRBD1 (6 bases). The CDR3 has 14 residues. V lost 5 bases, J lost 7 bases, and 14 bases lay in between. The germline CDR1 and CDR2 sequences are SGHVS and FNYEAQ. For the CDR3, the DNA is TGTGCCAGCAGCCCATTACAGGGCGGTGAAAAACTGTTTTTT. This gives the protein CASSPLQGGEKLFF.

This clone was seen repeatedly, ten times or more. This sequence joins TRBV28 and TRBJ2-1; D is undetermined. Germline loops: CDR1 MDHEN, CDR2 SYDVKM. Trimming pared 8 bases from V and 9 bases from J, leaving 17 bases between. The CDR3 is made up of 13 amino acids. In DNA, the CDR3 is TGTGCCAGCTGTGACTTCACCGGTCCTGAGCAGTTCTTC. Its protein is CASCDFTGPEQFF.

This clone was found a few times. This may be a read error, as it is one base from a much larger clone. The J gene is TRBJ1-5, the V gene TRBV24-1, with 9 bases lining up with TRBD1. Germline CDR1 is KGHDR and CDR2 is SFDVKD. The CDR3 runs 13 residues. Here the CDR3 reads CATAGTGLEPRHF. As DNA, the CDR3 is TGTGCCACCGCCGGGACAGGGTTGGAGCCCCGGCATTTT.